This T cell receptor beta chain came from a study of T-cell reconstitution after alpha-beta-depleted transplantation in children. Unique molecular identifiers were used in preparing the TCRbeta library. MiXCR, applied by TCRdb to the PCR reads, yields one record per CDR3 protein. The data contain around 600,000 distinct CDR3 sequences, about 15% of them seen just once; the ten biggest clones take up 1.1%. The source material was PBMCs from the stem cell graft donor, sampled from the stem cell graft. This TCR was recovered from a human donor who donated a stem cell graft to a child with acute myeloid leukemia.

The CDR3 coding sequence is TGTGCCAGCAGCTTATATAGCGGGGGAGTCGATGAGCAGTTCTTC. This encodes CASSLYSGGVDEQFF. The rearrangement uses TRBV7-2 and TRBJ2-1; 9 nucleotides agree with TRBD2. The CDR3 loop spans 15 amino acids. Germline values: CDR1 SGHTA, CDR2 FQGNSA. V shed 2 bases and J 8 bases; nucleotides not matched to a gene: 7.